Included here is one TCR beta chain sequence, with context. The data are from a study of T cell changes during pregnancy in multiple sclerosis. Here immunoSEQ multiplex PCR was the method, and the copy in TCRdb shows in-frame clones only, minus some. The data hold around 75,000 clones, with 94% observed a single time. Germline CDR1 is GTSNPN and CDR2 is SVGIG (reference sequence). The CDR3 length is 16 residues. The ends lost 1 base at V and 4 bases at J; junction bases unmatched: 8. The specimen was CD4+ T cells from peripheral blood mononuclear cells, collected after pregnancy. The chain combines TRBV30 with TRBJ2-1, with TRBD2 matching 9 bases. The clonotype was recovered from a female donor with multiple sclerosis, enrolled in a pregnancy study. The CDR3 sequence is CAWSARGSGRYNEQFF. The CDR3, as DNA: TGTGCCTGGAGTGCCCGGGGAAGCGGGAGGTACAATGAGCAGTTCTTC.